One T cell receptor beta chain is described in this entry. This clonotype was seen repeatedly, ten times or more. This receptor's antigen is unknown. No base-level quality is on record; no much larger clone is a single base apart. These data belong to a study of T cells in Graves' hyperthyroidism and ophthalmopathy (dated by TCRdb to between 2017 and 2020). Context from the whole study: To identify TCR V-J signatures that set the groups apart, the researchers used a discovery cohort of 100 patients, made up of 40 to 45 with Graves' ophthalmopathy and around 58 with stable Graves' hyperthyroidism. Prospective prediction of ophthalmopathy was tested in an independent validation cohort consisting of 18 hyperthyroidism patients and more than 15 patients who later progressed to ophthalmopathy. The roughly 94 discovery patients were randomly divided into training and test sets at a 7:3 ratio. The study also compared thyroid tissue and blood T-cell repertoires from roughly 6 Graves' hyperthyroidism patients. Once sampling was done, hyperthyroidism patients were given methimazole at a starting dose of 30 mg daily, whereas ophthalmopathy patients were given high-dose intravenous methylprednisolone. The paper reports TCR Vbeta CDR3 sequencing of approximately 130 peripheral blood samples: 40 or so ophthalmopathy, under 85 hyperthyroidism and around 17 progressor patients. On the study overall, not on this receptor specifically: No statistical method was used to fix the sample size in advance, and group allocation was not hidden from the investigators. In cross-validation, a model built on a 13 V-J signature told ophthalmopathy apart from stable hyperthyroidism with 85% to 90% sensitivity and 81% to 82% specificity, and in testing the same model reached 80%/75%. Most expanded thyroid clonotypes (frequency above 0.001) were also detected in blood, a finding suggesting that blood repertoires may reflect thyroid immune responses. In validation, the model predicted progression to ophthalmopathy with 60% to 71% sensitivity and around 72% specificity, a median of 6.5 months before onset.

Relative to germline, V is 3 bases shorter and J is 4 bases shorter, with 19 bases between their ends. The CDR3 spans 16 residues, from the cysteine through the phenylalanine. The kept DNA is CDR3 alone, 48 bases in frame from the first base. CDR1 MGHDK and CDR2 SYGVNS were looked up in the germline V gene. TCR beta CDR3 regions were amplified from RNA transcripts. The TCR CDR3 was subjected to a first round of RT-PCR using the HTBI primer set and the Qiagen OneStep RT-PCR kit. Libraries were constructed in a second round of multiplex PCR, after which size selection and purification were performed. Paired-end sequencing of the libraries was performed with 100 bp reads on an Illumina HiSeq2000. The paper's processing steps were these. SOAPnuke was used to process the raw data, removing reads that contained adapters or uncalled bases, had a mean Phred below 15, or lacked an exact match to the constant primer or identifier. High-quality paired reads were merged using COPE v1.2.5, and each unique nucleotide sequence was defined as a clonotype. MiTCR v1.1 was used to align the clonotypes against IMGT TRBV, TRBD and TRBJ reference segments. The analysis was restricted to V-J combinations with a frequency above 0.0001, which together covered just over 99% of the repertoires. A TCS score was defined as the ratio of F50 (clonal expansion) to E x V (chaos), with BLOSUM62-based TCRdist applied between CDR3 peptides within each V-J. Welch's t-statistics and random forest reduced approximately 520 V-J features to some 14, which were used in a naive Bayes classifier (R e1071). The Morisita-Horn index was used to measure how similar the thyroid and blood repertoires were. TCRdb itself trimmed the public reads at Q25 with fastp, ran MiXCR and retained productive beta chains. Identical CDR3 proteins give one entry, which carries the most common genes and DNA. What appears here as the V and J calls and clone size reflects TCRdb's work, not the paper's. In all, the sample holds approximately 640,000 distinct CDR3 sequences, and nearly 45% of those were seen once. Approximately 7.2% of the sample is taken by the ten largest.

Patients with uncontrolled infections, other autoimmune diseases, pregnancy or lactation were excluded. Clinical symptoms, serum thyroxine and TRAb, thyroid ultrasound, and orbital computed tomography formed the basis for the diagnoses. Total RNA was extracted with Trizol reagent, and quality was checked on an Agilent 2100 Bioanalyzer. Recombination joined TRBV25-1 with TRBJ2-7; a tentative D match to TRBD2 spans 5 bases. The receptor was isolated from an adult man with Graves' disease, either hyperthyroidism or ophthalmopathy (not recorded which). Sequenced material: peripheral blood or thyroid tissue (not recorded which). The bases read TGTGCCAGCAGTGACTCAACCGGGATGACGAATTACGAGCAGTACTTC. It codes for CASSDSTGMTNYEQYF.